The 10 T cell receptor beta chains below all came from one sample that was sequenced in a study of monozygotic twins with cystic fibrosis. Clones were read by immunoSEQ multiplex PCR, and TCRdb kept only the in-frame ones, dropping some. The table lists nearly 25,000 clones, around 90% of them singletons. Sequenced input: blood. The receptors here all came from a girl aged 2-10 years with cystic fibrosis.

This clone came up once. Here the CDR3 DNA reads TGTGCCTGGAGTCCCCTAGCGGGGGGGCTCACAGATACGCAGTATTTT. Its translation is CAWSPLAGGLTDTQYF. The chain carries TRBV30 and TRBJ2-3; the match to TRBD2 covers 12 bases. This CDR3 spans 16 amino acids. CDR1 and CDR2 (germline): GTSNPN, SVGIG (reference sequence). The V segment lost 2 bases and the J segment 2 bases; nucleotides outside the gene matches: 5.

This clone came up once. The rearrangement joins TRBV10-1 to TRBJ1-4, with 10 bases fitting TRBD1. V shed 0 bases, J shed 6 bases, and the junction held 4 bases outside the gene matches. This CDR3 region has 16 residues. Germline CDR1 is WNHNN and CDR2 is SYGVQD (reference sequence). The CDR3 region is CASSESRTGGDEKLFF. In DNA, the CDR3 is TGCGCCAGCAGTGAGTCCCGGACAGGGGGGGATGAAAAACTGTTTTTT.

The chain couples TRBV29-1 to TRBJ2-3; D not resolved. The CDR3 consists of 15 residues. The V and J ends lost 5 bases and 0 bases respectively, with 15 bases between them. Germline values: CDR1 SQVTM, CDR2 ANQGSEA. In DNA form, the CDR3 reads TGCAGCGTTCGTTTAACAGCTTCTAGCACAGATACGCAGTATTTT. This gives the protein CSVRLTASSTDTQYF.

The rearrangement uses TRBV7-8 and TRBJ1-6, with TRBD1 matching over 9 bases. J gave up 8 bases and V 5 bases, and 10 bases lay outside the gene matches. The V gene's germline CDR1 is SGHVS and CDR2 FQNEAQ. The CDR3 loop spans 16 amino acids. CDR3 protein: CASSPGTGQGYSPLHF. In DNA, the CDR3 is TGTGCCAGCAGCCCGGGGACGGGACAGGGTTATTCACCCCTCCACTTT.

In nucleotides, the CDR3 is TGTGCCAGCAGCTTAGATGCATGGGGCACTGAAGCTTTCTTT. It is translated as CASSLDAWGTEAFF. J is TRBJ1-1 and V is TRBV7-9; no clear D. Germline CDR1 and CDR2: SEHNR and FQNEAQ (reference sequence). CDR3 length equals 14 residues. The V end lost 1 base, the J end lost 4 bases, and 10 bases lay between the germline ends.

The CDR3 nucleotides are TGTGCCAGCAGTTTGATCGCGGGGGGGCTTGGCACAGATACGCAGTATTTT. It codes for CASSLIAGGLGTDTQYF. The chain carries TRBV27 and TRBJ2-3; 9 bases agree with TRBD2. The CDR3 spans 17 residues. V trimming: 3 bases; J trimming: 1 base; junction bases outside the gene matches: 8. Germline lookup yields CDR1 MNHEY and CDR2 SMNVEV (reference sequence).

The chain recombines TRBV4-1 with TRBJ2-5; 7 nucleotides agree with TRBD1. Germline loops: CDR1 MGHRA, CDR2 YSYEKL. After removal of 5 bases from V and 0 bases from J, the junction contained 6 bases not matched to a gene. The CDR3 spans 15 residues. DNA of the CDR3: TGCGCCAGCAGCTCAGGGACAGACTACCAAGAGACCCAGTACTTC. It encodes CASSSGTDYQETQYF.

This clone was seen only once. The chain has TRBV7-8 and TRBJ2-7; 7 nucleotides line up with TRBD1. Germline loops: CDR1 SGHVS, CDR2 FQNEAQ. Germline trimming cut 6 bases from V and 3 bases from J; bases unmatched to any gene: 8. The CDR3 runs to 14 residues. The CDR3 here is CASSTDREIYEQYF. DNA of the CDR3: TGTGCCAGCAGTACCGACAGGGAGATCTACGAGCAGTACTTC.

This chain uses TRBV5-1 with TRBJ2-5; TRBD1 matches at 9 bases. Germline V lookup: CDR1 SGHRS, CDR2 YFSETQ. Trimming cost V 4 bases and J 2 bases; bases outside gene matches: 3. This CDR3 has 14 residues. CDR3 region: CASSTGQGQETQYF. As DNA, the CDR3 is TGCGCCAGCAGCACCGGACAGGGGCAAGAGACCCAGTACTTC.

The CDR3 sequence: CASSSTGGTEAFF. In nucleotides, the CDR3 is TGTGCCAGCTCATCGACAGGGGGCACTGAAGCTTTCTTT. The V and J genes are TRBV18 and TRBJ1-1, with 9 positions matching TRBD1. Trimming removed 5 bases from V and 4 bases from J; junction bases left unmatched: 2. The germline CDR1 and CDR2 sequences are KGHSH and LQKENI. This CDR3 is built from 13 residues.